This TCR beta chain appears in the sequencing data of a study of blood T cell repertoires in COVID-19. Study information: Spain, Italy and the United States supplied samples that represented acute and convalescent COVID-19. PBMCs, B-cell-depleted T cells, or T cells provided the cDNA or gDNA that made up the material.

Measured with immunoSEQ multiplex PCR; TCRdb has only the in-frame clones, and not every one. This table holds around 190,000 clones, around 79% found once. Per germline, CDR1 SGHVS and CDR2 FNYEAQ. V lost 4 bases and J lost 10, with 16 bases in between. This CDR3 is built from 13 residues. The specimen sequenced was peripheral blood. The sequence was collected from a woman aged 35 to 49 with COVID-19, enrolled during active disease. V gene TRBV7-6 combines with J gene TRBJ1-2; D is perhaps TRBD1 (6 bases). The CDR3 bases are TGTGCCAGCAGCTCAACAGGGTCCGCCTCCTACACCTTC. Amino acid sequence: CASSSTGSASYTF.